What follows is one TCR beta chain and its context. Its antigen is unknown. The investigators sampled blood at baseline, at cycle 4 day 1, and at cycle 7 day 1. Per the germline V gene, CDR1 is SGHVS and CDR2 is FNYEAQ. The CDR3 is made up of 15 amino acids. V was pared by 5 bases and J by 2 bases, with 15 bases between. These data belong to a study of OX40 agonist ivuxolimab in advanced cancers. Broader study findings: Expansion of clones was among the lowest in partial responders at 0.1-3.0 mg/kg. Low normalized T-cell clonal expansion was also seen in some nonresponders.

Repertoires were generated with immunoSEQ multiplex PCR, while TCRdb's copy carries only in-frame clones and drops some. Seen here are 90,000 to 100,000 clones, approximately 86% observed once, and the top ten hold 0.8% to 1%. The rearrangement joins TRBV7-6 to TRBJ1-2; D ambiguous. This material consisted of CD4+ or CD8+ T cells sorted from blood, taken in a trial of the OX40 agonist ivuxolimab. The TCR sequence derives from an adult with an advanced solid tumor such as melanoma, head and neck, liver or kidney cancer. The CDR3 region has the DNA TGTGCCAGCAGCCCCGCCACGGGGAAGAACTATGGCTACACCTTC. Amino acids: CASSPATGKNYGYTF.